One and the same sample provided the 15 T cell receptor beta chains below, sequenced in a study of PD-1 blockade in classical Hodgkin lymphoma. Time point in this sample: newly diagnosed, previously untreated cHL patient sample. Negative selection with magnets was how CD8+ T cells were isolated from the thawed PBMCs. Sequenced by immunoSEQ multiplex PCR; TCRdb stores in-frame clones only, minus some. The table has approximately 9,300 clones, 85% to 90% seen once. What was sequenced was CD8+ T cells from blood. The source is a human donor with classical Hodgkin lymphoma.

V and J are TRBV11-2 and TRBJ2-1; possibly TRBD1 or TRBD2 for D (6 bases each). CDR1 SGHAT and CDR2 FQNNGV come from the germline V gene. V shed 5 bases and J shed 7 bases, with 18 bases lying between them. The CDR3 has 15 residues. CDR3 sequence (DNA): TGTGCCAGCAGCCCCCGGGGGCCTCTCGGGAATGAGCAGTTCTTC. It translates to CASSPRGPLGNEQFF.

This clone appeared once. The chain employs TRBV5-1 and TRBJ1-5, with D possibly TRBD1 on 5 matching bases. CDR3 length: 13 residues. The germline V and J ends were trimmed by 4 bases and 4 bases, with 9 bases remaining between them. From germline, CDR1 is SGHRS and CDR2 YFSETQ. The CDR3 DNA reads TGCGCCAGCAGCCCCACAGGAAATCAGCCCCAGCATTTT. Protein sequence: CASSPTGNQPQHF.

The gene calls are TRBV6-4 and TRBJ2-1, with TRBD2 identical over 8 bases. This CDR3 has 16 amino acids. V lost 3 bases, J lost 2 bases, and 6 bases stayed unmatched. The germline V gene encodes CDR1 MRHNA and CDR2 SNTAGT. The CDR3: CASSESSSGPYNEQFF. The CDR3 DNA sequence: TGTGCCAGCAGTGAATCCTCTAGCGGGCCCTACAATGAGCAGTTCTTC.

This clone was seen a handful of times. The J gene is TRBJ2-5, the V gene TRBV11-2; unclear D gene. Trimming took off 3 bases at V and 5 bases at J, with 7 bases between the two ends. The CDR3 contains 12 residues. The germline V gene encodes CDR1 SGHAT and CDR2 FQNNGV. CDR3 sequence (DNA): TGTGCCAGCAGCTTGAACTATGAGACCCAGTACTTC. The encoded protein is CASSLNYETQYF. The whole variable domain, filled in from reference TRBV11-2 and TRBJ2-5, reads EAGVAQSPRYKIIEKRQSVAFWCNPISGHATLYWYQQILGQGPKLLIQFQNNGVVDDSQLPKDRFSAERLKGVDSTLKIQPAKLEDSAVYLCASSLNYETQYFGPGTRLLVL.

The V gene is TRBV6-1, the J gene TRBJ2-7; TRBD2 agrees at 11 bases. The CDR3 runs 18 residues. Germline CDR1 MNHNS, CDR2 SASEGT. J was trimmed by 2 bases and V by 3 bases; bases with no gene match: 12. The CDR3 reads CASSESGLAVLDTYEQYF. The CDR3 DNA reads TGTGCCAGCAGTGAGTCGGGACTAGCGGTGTTGGACACCTACGAGCAGTACTTC.

CDR3 DNA: TGTGCCAGCAGCTTAGATGAGAGGGGGCGCATGGCCGGGGAGCTGTTTTTT. This translates into CASSLDERGRMAGELFF. V and J are TRBV7-7 and TRBJ2-2, with TRBD1 identical over 7 bases. V lost 1 base to trimming and J lost 6 bases; unmatched junction nucleotides: 11. The CDR3 runs 17 residues. Germline V gene sequence: CDR1 SSHAT, CDR2 FNYEAQ (reference sequence).

The gene calls are TRBV7-9 and TRBJ2-3, with D possibly TRBD2 on 5 matching bases. Trimming cost V 5 bases and J 3 bases, with 12 bases left between them. The germline V gene has CDR1 SEHNR and CDR2 FQNEAQ (reference sequence). The CDR3 is made up of 14 amino acids. CDR3 bases: TGTGCCAGCAGCCCCGGGGTAGGGACAGATACGCAGTATTTT. Amino acids: CASSPGVGTDTQYF.

The V call is TRBV9, the J call TRBJ2-1, with D maybe TRBD2 (6 bases). Trimming shortened V by 0 bases and J by 4 bases, and 20 bases separated the two germline ends. This CDR3 comprises 18 residues. From germline, CDR1 is SGDLS and CDR2 YYNGEE. CDR3 DNA: TGTGCCAGCAGCGTAGTTTCATCGGACTACGAACGTTACAATGAGCAGTTCTTC. Translation: CASSVVSSDYERYNEQFF.

In this sample, this clone turned up a few times. This sequence joins TRBV10-2 and TRBJ1-6, with TRBD1 matching 9 bases. Germline CDR1 reads WSHSY; CDR2 reads SAAADI. V lost 2 bases to trimming and J lost 7 bases; unmatched junction nucleotides: 6. The CDR3 length is 16 residues. The CDR3 sequence is CASSEPWTGANSPLHF. As DNA, the CDR3 is TGCGCCAGCAGTGAGCCCTGGACAGGGGCCAATTCACCCCTCCACTTT.

This clone was found once. CDR3 bases: TGTGCCAGCAGTGGGGCAGTGGGTACCTACGAGCAGTACTTC. This encodes CASSGAVGTYEQYF. The rearrangement uses TRBV6-5 and TRBJ2-7; perhaps TRBD1 as D (5 bases). The CDR3 is 14 residues long. The germline V and J ends were trimmed by 5 bases and 2 bases, with 13 bases remaining between them. Germline V gene data show CDR1 as MNHEY and CDR2 as SVGAGI.

This clone has only a few counts. The rearrangement links TRBV19 to TRBJ1-6, with 7 bases identical to TRBD1. Trimming removed 9 bases from V and 16 bases from J; junction bases left unmatched: 9. This CDR3 contains 11 residues. Germline lookup yields CDR1 LNHDA and CDR2 SQIVND (reference sequence). CDR3 sequence reads: CASWTGTALHF. CDR3 coding DNA: TGTGCCAGCTGGACCGGGACAGCACTCCACTTT.

The chain carries TRBV23-1 and TRBJ2-2, with D possibly called TRBD1 or TRBD2 (5 bases each). TRBV23-1 is an ORF for which the function is uncertain. The germline V and J ends were trimmed by 4 bases and 4 bases, with 16 bases remaining between them. The CDR3 has 16 amino acids. The DNA of the CDR3 is TGCGCCAGCAGTCGGGTTCTGGGGGATGGCACCGGGGAGCTGTTTTTT. This translates into CASSRVLGDGTGELFF.

The J gene is TRBJ2-7, the V gene TRBV5-5; D remains unclear. This CDR3 has 15 residues. Germline CDR1 and CDR2: SGHKS and YYEKEE (reference sequence). Trimming stripped 1 base from V and 0 bases from J, with 11 bases between. The CDR3 coding sequence is TGTGCCAGCAGCTTGTTCAACAGTCGCTCCTACGAGCAGTACTTC. Its protein product is CASSLFNSRSYEQYF. Drawing the rest from reference TRBV5-5 and TRBJ2-7, the complete variable domain is DAGVTQSPTHLIKTRGQQVTLRCSPISGHKSVSWYQQVLGQGPQFIFQYYEKEERGRGNFPDRFSARQFPNYSSELNVNALLLGDSALYLCASSLFNSRSYEQYFGPGTRLTVT.

The chain employs TRBV2 and TRBJ1-2; no clear D. Germline V gene lookup returns CDR1 SNHLY and CDR2 FYNNEI. The CDR3 consists of 14 residues. V lost 3 bases to trimming and J lost 5 bases, with 13 bases between them. The CDR3 sequence: CASSDGQREYGYTF. The CDR3 DNA follows: TGTGCCAGCAGTGATGGGCAGCGAGAATATGGCTACACCTTC.

V gene TRBV5-4 combines with J gene TRBJ2-3; weak D call: TRBD2 (6 bases). V was cut by 4 bases and J by 0 bases, with 9 bases left in between. Germline V CDR1 and CDR2: SGHNT, YYREEE (reference sequence). There are 14 residues in the CDR3. In nucleotides, the CDR3 is TGTGCCAGCAGCGGAGGGAAAAGCACAGATACGCAGTATTTT. It translates to CASSGGKSTDTQYF.